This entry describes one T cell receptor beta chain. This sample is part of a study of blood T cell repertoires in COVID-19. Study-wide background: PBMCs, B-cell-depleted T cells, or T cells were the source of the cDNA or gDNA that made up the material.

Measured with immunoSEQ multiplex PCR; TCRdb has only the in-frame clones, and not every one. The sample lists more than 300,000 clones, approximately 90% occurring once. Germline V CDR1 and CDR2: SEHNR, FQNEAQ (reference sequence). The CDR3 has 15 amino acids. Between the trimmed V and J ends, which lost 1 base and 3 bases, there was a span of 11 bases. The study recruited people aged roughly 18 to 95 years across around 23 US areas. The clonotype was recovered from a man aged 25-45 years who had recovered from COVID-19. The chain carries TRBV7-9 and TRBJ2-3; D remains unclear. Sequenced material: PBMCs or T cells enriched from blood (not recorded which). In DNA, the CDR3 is TGTGCCAGCAGCTTAGTTTCAGCCGGGACAGATACGCAGTATTTT. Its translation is CASSLVSAGTDTQYF.